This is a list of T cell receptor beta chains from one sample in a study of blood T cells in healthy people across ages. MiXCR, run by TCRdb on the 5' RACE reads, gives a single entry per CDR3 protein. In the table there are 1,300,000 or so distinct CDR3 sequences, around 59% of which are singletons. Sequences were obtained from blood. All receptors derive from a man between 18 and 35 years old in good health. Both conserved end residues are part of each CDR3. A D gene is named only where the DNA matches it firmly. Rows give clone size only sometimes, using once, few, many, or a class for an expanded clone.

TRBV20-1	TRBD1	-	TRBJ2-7	TGCAGTGCCGAGGGACAGATGAGTCGGGAGCAGTACTTC	CSAEGQMSREQYF
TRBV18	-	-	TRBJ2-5	TGTGCCAGCTCACCACCTGTCCTAGCGGAGACCCAGTACTTC	CASSPPVLAETQYF
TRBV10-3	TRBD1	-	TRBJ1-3	TGTGCCATCACTGACAGGGCAGTTGGAAACACCATATATTTT	CAITDRAVGNTIYF
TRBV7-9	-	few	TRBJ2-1	TGTGCCAGCAGCTTAGAACAAGGCGAGCAGTTCTTC	CASSLEQGEQFF
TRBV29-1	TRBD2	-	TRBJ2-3	TGCAGCGTTGATGGCACTAGCGGGAGGTTGACTAGCACAGATACGCAGTATTTT	CSVDGTSGRLTSTDTQYF
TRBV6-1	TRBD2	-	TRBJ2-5	TGTGCCGGCTCCTCGCGGGGGTACGAGACCCAGTACTTC	CAGSSRGYETQYF
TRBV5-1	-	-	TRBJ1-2	TGCGCCAGCAGCCCGACAGGAGGTAGCTACACCTTC	CASSPTGGSYTF
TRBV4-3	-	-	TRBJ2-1	TGCGCCAGCAGCCAAGGCCTGGGGGCTATCAATGAGCAGTTCTTC	CASSQGLGAINEQFF
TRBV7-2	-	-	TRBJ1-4	TGTGCCAGCAGCCCGAGTAGGACTAATGAAAGACTGTTTTTT	CASSPSRTNERLFF
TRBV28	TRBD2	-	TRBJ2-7	TGTGCCAGTAGTTTATCAGTAGCGGGAAGCTCCTACGAGCAGTACTTC	CASSLSVAGSSYEQYF
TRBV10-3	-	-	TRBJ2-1	TGTGCCATCAGTACGACAGGGGAGGGGTCGAGTGAGCAGTTCTTC	CAISTTGEGSSEQFF
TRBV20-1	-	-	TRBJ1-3	TGCAGTGCTAGAACTACAGGGCCCAACTCTGGAAACACCATATATTTT	CSARTTGPNSGNTIYF
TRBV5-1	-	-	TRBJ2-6	TGCGCCAGCAGCTCAGGGTTGGAGAGTGGGGCCAACGTCCTGACTTTC	CASSSGLESGANVLTF
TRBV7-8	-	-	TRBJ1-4	TGTGCCAGCAGCTTAGATCGACGGCTCGGGGAAAAACTGTTTTTT	CASSLDRRLGEKLFF
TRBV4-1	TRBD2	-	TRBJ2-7	TGCGCCAGCAGCCAGTTTTCCAGCGGGAGTTCTAAACACGAGCAGTACTTC	CASSQFSSGSSKHEQYF
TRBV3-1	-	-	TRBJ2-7	TGTGCCAGCAGCTCTATAGCGACGTCCTACGAGCAGTACTTC	CASSSIATSYEQYF
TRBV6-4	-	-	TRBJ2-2	TGTGCCAGCAGCGACACCAGTACCGGGGAGCTGTTTTTT	CASSDTSTGELFF
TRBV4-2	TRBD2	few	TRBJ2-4	TGTGCCAGCAGCCAAGATACTAGCGGGAGAAACATTCAGTACTTC	CASSQDTSGRNIQYF
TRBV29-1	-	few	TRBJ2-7	TGCAGCGTTGAGGGACCGGGGTACGAGCAGTACTTC	CSVEGPGYEQYF
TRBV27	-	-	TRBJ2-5	TGTGCCAGCAGTGTATGGGCAGGGAAAGAGACCCAGTACTTC	CASSVWAGKETQYF
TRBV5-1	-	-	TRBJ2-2	TGCGCCAGCAGCTCGTGGGACGCCGACAACACCGGGGAGCTGTTTTTT	CASSSWDADNTGELFF
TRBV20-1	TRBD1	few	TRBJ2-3	TGCAGTGCTTGTACTCCAGGACAGGGGGCGCAGTATTTT	CSACTPGQGAQYF
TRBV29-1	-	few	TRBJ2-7	TGCAGCGTGGTACAGGGGACTGGCGAGCAGTACTTC	CSVVQGTGEQYF
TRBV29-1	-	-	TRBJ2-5	TGCAGCGTTGAAGATCGGGGGAAACAAGAGACCCAGTACTTC	CSVEDRGKQETQYF
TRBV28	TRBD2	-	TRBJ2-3	TGTGCCAGCAGTTTCCCCCTCGGCGGGGGAGGGCAGTATTTT	CASSFPLGGGGQYF
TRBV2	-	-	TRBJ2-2	TGTGCCAGCAGAGCAGCCGGGAGAGGGACCGGGGAGCTGTTTTTT	CASRAAGRGTGELFF
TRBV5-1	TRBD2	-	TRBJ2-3	TGCGCCAGCAGCCCAGGACTAGCGGGAGTCAGCGCAGATACGCAGTATTTT	CASSPGLAGVSADTQYF
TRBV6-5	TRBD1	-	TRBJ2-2	TGTGCCAGCAGTAAGGACAGGGAGAACACCGGGGAGCTGTTTTTT	CASSKDRENTGELFF
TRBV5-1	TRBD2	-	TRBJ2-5	TGCGCCAGCAGCTTGGCCAGCGGGGGAGATGAGACCCAGTACTTC	CASSLASGGDETQYF
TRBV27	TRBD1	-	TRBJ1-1	TGTGCCAGCAGGCCGGGACAGAGGAACACTGAAGCTTTCTTT	CASRPGQRNTEAFF
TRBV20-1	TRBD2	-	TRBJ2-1	TGCAGTTCAACTCCGGGACTAGTCGGCGAGCAGTTCTTC	CSSTPGLVGEQFF
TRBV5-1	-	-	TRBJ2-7	TGCGCCAGCAGATATTACGGACAGAGCTCCTACGAGCAGTACTTC	CASRYYGQSSYEQYF
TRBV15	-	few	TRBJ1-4	TGTGCCACCAGCTACTCCGGAGAGGGGAATGAAAAACTGTTTTTT	CATSYSGEGNEKLFF
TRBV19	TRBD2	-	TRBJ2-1	TGTGCCAGTAGTATAGTCGGGGGGTCTCACAATGAGCAGTTCTTC	CASSIVGGSHNEQFF
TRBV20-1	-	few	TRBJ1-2	TGCAGTGCTAGACAGGGAAACTATGGCTACACCTTC	CSARQGNYGYTF
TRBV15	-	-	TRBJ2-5	TGTGCCACCAGCAGAGTCCCGCGACCACCTGCTGAGACCCAGTACTTC	CATSRVPRPPAETQYF
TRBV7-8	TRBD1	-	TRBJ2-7	TGTGCCAGCACCTCGAACAGGGGTCCCTACGAGCAGTACTTC	CASTSNRGPYEQYF
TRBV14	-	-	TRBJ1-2	TGTGCCAGCAGCCCAGAGCGGACTGATGGCTACACCTTC	CASSPERTDGYTF
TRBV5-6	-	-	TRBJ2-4	TGTGCCAGCAGCTTGGAGAGGCCCTCAAGGATCCATAGGCTTTTCAAAAACATTCAGTACTTC	CASSLERPSRIHRLFKNIQYF
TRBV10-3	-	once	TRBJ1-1	TGTGCCATCAGAACAGAGACGAACACTGAGGCTTTCTTT	CAIRTETNTEAFF
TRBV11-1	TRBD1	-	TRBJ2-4	TGTGCCAGCAGCCCCCCAGGGGGCGCGGACATTCAGTACTTC	CASSPPGGADIQYF
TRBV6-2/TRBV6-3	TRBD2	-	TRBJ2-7	TGTGCCAGCACCTTAAGCGGGGGGGAGTTCTACGAGCAGTACTTC	CASTLSGGEFYEQYF
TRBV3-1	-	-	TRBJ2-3	TGTGCCAGCAGCCCTCCTCTGGGGTTCTCAGATACGCAGTATTTT	CASSPPLGFSDTQYF
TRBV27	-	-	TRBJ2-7	TGTGCCAGCAGTCCACCCCCGGGGGAAGTGAATTACGAGCAGTACTTC	CASSPPPGEVNYEQYF
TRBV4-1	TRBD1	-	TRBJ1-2	TGCGCCAGCAGCCAACCGGGACAGTCCTATGGCTACACCTTC	CASSQPGQSYGYTF